These T cell receptor beta chains were read from a single sample in a study of Graves' ophthalmopathy and Graves' hyperthyroidism. MiXCR was run by TCRdb on the multiplex PCR reads, yielding one entry per CDR3 protein. The repertoire holds 560,000 or so distinct CDR3 sequences, with about 40% as singletons. Sequenced input: peripheral blood or thyroid tissue (not recorded which). Receptors originate from an adult man with Graves' hyperthyroidism. Each CDR3 is given with its conserved first and last residue. Each record gives: V gene, clone size, D gene, J gene, CDR3 DNA, CDR3 protein. D genes are given only for firm matches. Size is omitted from some rows. Given values are once, few, many or a class for expanded clones.

TRBV7-2	NA	NA	TRBJ2-1	TGTGCCAGCAGTTACCTTAGCGGACCCAAGCAGTTCTTC	CASSYLSGPKQFF
TRBV20-1	once	NA	TRBJ2-2	TGCAGTGCTCGATGGGGGAGCACCGGGGAGCTGTTTTTT	CSARWGSTGELFF
TRBV6-1	few	NA	TRBJ2-5	TGTGCCAGCAGTGTGTTAGATGAGACCCAGTACTTC	CASSVLDETQYF
TRBV7-2	NA	TRBD2	TRBJ2-5	TGTGCCAGCAGCTTAGATCCTAGCGGCCAAGAGACCCAGTACTTC	CASSLDPSGQETQYF
TRBV5-8	NA	TRBD1	TRBJ1-1	TGTGCCAGCAGCTCGTGGACAGGGAGGAGTGCTGAAGCTTTCTTT	CASSSWTGRSAEAFF
TRBV19	many	NA	TRBJ1-6	TGTGCCAGTAGTCTAGAGTGGGGGAGAGATCATTCACCCCTCCACTTT	CASSLEWGRDHSPLHF
TRBV24-1	few	TRBD2	TRBJ2-5	TGTGCCACCGGAAGTCGACTAGCGGAACAAGAGACCCAGTACTTC	CATGSRLAEQETQYF
TRBV29-1	NA	TRBD1	TRBJ1-6	TGCAGTCCTTCTTCGGACAGGGATTCACCCCTCCACTTT	CSPSSDRDSPLHF
TRBV7-9	many	TRBD1	TRBJ2-7	TGTGCCAGCAGCCGGGACAGGGGGGACTACGAGCAGTACTTC	CASSRDRGDYEQYF
TRBV29-1	NA	NA	TRBJ2-7	TGCAGCGTTGACGTTGGAGGGACCGGGTACTTC	CSVDVGGTGYF
TRBV6-5	many	NA	TRBJ1-5	TGTGCCAGCAGTTACACCTCCGGGACGGATCAGCCCCAGCATTTT	CASSYTSGTDQPQHF
TRBV24-1	NA	TRBD2	TRBJ2-5	TGTGCCACCAGTGATCTCGCTAGCGGGGGAGGAGAGACCCAGTACTTC	CATSDLASGGGETQYF
TRBV20-1	many	TRBD2	TRBJ2-5	TGCAGTGCTAGCGGACTAGCGGGGGGGAAAGAGACCCAGTACTTC	CSASGLAGGKETQYF
TRBV10-3	NA	TRBD2	TRBJ2-2	TGTGCCAGCAGTACACCTGGGACTAGCGGGAGAATTGTTACCGGGGAGCTGTTTTTT	CASSTPGTSGRIVTGELFF
TRBV19	NA	NA	TRBJ1-1	TGTGCCAGTAGTGCCGCCCTCCTGGGGGGACTGAACACTGGAGCTTTCTTT	CASSAALLGGLNTGAFF
TRBV2	many	NA	TRBJ2-5	TGTGCCAGCAGCGAAAGCCCGACGGGGCAGGGGCAGGGGACCCAGTACTTC	CASSESPTGQGQGTQYF
TRBV18	NA	NA	TRBJ1-2	TGTGCCAGCTCACCATCCGACCGGAACCACACCTTC	CASSPSDRNHTF
TRBV6-5	NA	NA	TRBJ2-7	TGTGCCAGCAGCGAGTATCCCGGCTACGAGCAGTACTTC	CASSEYPGYEQYF
TRBV5-1	many	NA	TRBJ1-5	TGTGCCAGCAGCTTAGAGAGCAATCAGCCCCAGCATTTT	CASSLESNQPQHF
TRBV20-1	many	TRBD1	TRBJ1-1	TGCAGTGCTAGACAGGGGGCGGGGAACACTGAAGCTTTCTTT	CSARQGAGNTEAFF
TRBV2	many	NA	TRBJ1-3	TGTGCCAGCAGGAGGACGGACTCTGGAAACACCATATATTTT	CASRRTDSGNTIYF
TRBV27	NA	NA	TRBJ1-1	TGTGCCAGCAGTTTGGGCACTGCGGGACCCTTGAACACTGAAGCTTTCTTT	CASSLGTAGPLNTEAFF
TRBV14	few	NA	TRBJ2-6	TGTGCCAGCTCACCACAGGGTATTGCTGGGGCCAACGTCCTGACTTTC	CASSPQGIAGANVLTF
TRBV19	NA	NA	TRBJ1-2	TGTGCCAGTAGTATAACAAGGAAGGACTATGGCTACACCTTC	CASSITRKDYGYTF
TRBV9	NA	TRBD1	TRBJ1-2	TGTGCCAGCAGCGTAGATGGACAGGGGAACGTCTATGGCTACACCTTC	CASSVDGQGNVYGYTF
TRBV7-9	many	NA	TRBJ1-3	TGTGCCAGCAGCTTAATACCCGATCCCCCTGGAAACACCATATATTTT	CASSLIPDPPGNTIYF
TRBV19	many	NA	TRBJ2-6	TGTGCCAGTAGTATAACAGGGACCGGGGCCAACGTCCTGACTTTC	CASSITGTGANVLTF
TRBV29-1	many	TRBD2	TRBJ2-5	TGCAGCGTCGATTCCGGGGGGGGCCAGTACTTC	CSVDSGGGQYF
TRBV4-1	many	TRBD1	TRBJ1-5	TGCGCCAGCAGCCAAACAGGGGTTACTCAGCCCCAGCATTTT	CASSQTGVTQPQHF
TRBV7-9	NA	NA	TRBJ2-2	TGCGTCAGCAGCTCCACCGGTGGAGCGAACACCGGGGAGCTGTTTTTT	CVSSSTGGANTGELFF
TRBV14	many	NA	TRBJ1-5	TGTGCCAGCAGCCTTACAACGGCTGGGCCCCAGCATTTT	CASSLTTAGPQHF
TRBV5-4	NA	NA	TRBJ2-7	TGTGCCAGCAGCGCCAAGGGCAGGGTTTACGAGCAGTACTTC	CASSAKGRVYEQYF
TRBV25-1	NA	NA	TRBJ2-7	TGTGCCAGCAGTAGTTCAGGGGGGACGGCAGCCTACGAGCAGTACTTC	CASSSSGGTAAYEQYF
TRBV18	NA	TRBD1	TRBJ2-5	TGTGCCAGCTCACCAATTCCGGGACAGGGAGTAGAGACCCAGTACTTC	CASSPIPGQGVETQYF
TRBV10-2	many	TRBD1	TRBJ1-5	TGCGCCAGCAGTGAAGGACAGGGAATCGGTCAGCCCCAGCATTTT	CASSEGQGIGQPQHF